This T cell receptor beta chain is from a study of cytomegalovirus exposure and HLA in healthy donors. Notes on the study in general: Most TCRs appeared rarely, but some public TCRs recurred in many donors. According to a later analysis, donors in an Asian-associated ancestry cluster reportedly had fewer N-insertions than the roughly 640-donor mean. Analyses of presence/absence relied on an assumption of roughly uniform sequencing depth across donors. Later work associated roughly 17,000 TCR beta sequences with HLA alleles at 0.05 false discovery rate.

V shed 4 bases and J 10 bases; nucleotides not matched to a gene: 23. Germline V gene data show CDR1 as SGHNT and CDR2 as YENEEA. The CDR3 spans 19 residues. The PCR used 60 Vbeta and 13 Jbeta primers. Measured with immunoSEQ multiplex PCR; TCRdb has only the in-frame clones, and not every one. The sample data list roughly 120,000 clones. Details on this clone: Its specificity is not known.

This TCR was sampled from a man aged 18 to 30 in good health and CMV-seronegative. This chain links TRBV11-3 with TRBJ2-1, with TRBD1 matching over 9 bases. Material for sequencing was PBMCs. The DNA of the CDR3 is TGTGCCAGCAGCTCGGGACAGGGCCGTAACAGGCGCGCGGGACGGGAGCAGTTCTTC. Amino acids: CASSSGQGRNRRAGREQFF.